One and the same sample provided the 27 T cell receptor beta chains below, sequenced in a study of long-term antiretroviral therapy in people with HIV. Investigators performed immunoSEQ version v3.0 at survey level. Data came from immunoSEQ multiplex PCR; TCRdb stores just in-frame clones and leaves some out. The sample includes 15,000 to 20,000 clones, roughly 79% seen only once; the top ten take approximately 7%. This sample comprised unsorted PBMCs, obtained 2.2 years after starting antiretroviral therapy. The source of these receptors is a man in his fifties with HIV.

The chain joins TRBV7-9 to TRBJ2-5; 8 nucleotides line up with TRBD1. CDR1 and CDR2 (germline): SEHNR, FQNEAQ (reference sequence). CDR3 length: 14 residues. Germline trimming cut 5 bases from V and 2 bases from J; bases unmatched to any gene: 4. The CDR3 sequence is CASSPDREQETQYF. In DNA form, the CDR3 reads TGTGCCAGCAGCCCGGACAGGGAACAAGAGACCCAGTACTTC. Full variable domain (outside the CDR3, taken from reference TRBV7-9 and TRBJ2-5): DTGVSQNPRHKITKRGQNVTFRCDPISEHNRLYWYRQTLGQGPEFLTYFQNEAQLEKSRLLSDRFSAERPKGSFSTLEIQRTEQGDSAMYLCASSPDREQETQYFGPGTRLLVL.

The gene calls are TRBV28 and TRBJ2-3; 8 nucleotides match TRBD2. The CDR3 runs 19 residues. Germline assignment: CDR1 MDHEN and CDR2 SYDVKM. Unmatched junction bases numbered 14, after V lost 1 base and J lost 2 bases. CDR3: CASSLSNPGVAGNTDTQYF. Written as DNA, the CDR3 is TGTGCCAGCAGTTTATCTAACCCGGGGGTAGCGGGAAACACAGATACGCAGTATTTT.

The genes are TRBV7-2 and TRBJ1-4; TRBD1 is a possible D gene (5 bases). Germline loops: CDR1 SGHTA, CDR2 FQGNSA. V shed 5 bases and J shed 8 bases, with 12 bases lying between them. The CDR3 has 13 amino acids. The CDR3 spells CASSPGDGEKLFF. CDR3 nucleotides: TGTGCCAGCAGCCCCGGGGACGGCGAAAAACTGTTTTTT.

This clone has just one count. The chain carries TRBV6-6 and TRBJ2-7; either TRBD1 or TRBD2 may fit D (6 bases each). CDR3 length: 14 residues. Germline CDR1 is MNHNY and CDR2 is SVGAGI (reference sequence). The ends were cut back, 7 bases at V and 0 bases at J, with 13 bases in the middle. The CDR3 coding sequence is TGTGCCAGCAACGAAGGGGGGAGCTCCTACGAGCAGTACTTC. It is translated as CASNEGGSSYEQYF.

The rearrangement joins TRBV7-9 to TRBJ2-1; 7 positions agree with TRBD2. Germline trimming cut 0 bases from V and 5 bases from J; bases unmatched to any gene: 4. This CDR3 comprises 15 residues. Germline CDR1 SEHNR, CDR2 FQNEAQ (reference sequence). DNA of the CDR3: TGTGCCAGCAGCTTAGCAGGCGGGGGTAACAATGAGCAGTTCTTC. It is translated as CASSLAGGGNNEQFF. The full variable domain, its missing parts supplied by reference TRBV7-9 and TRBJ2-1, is DTGVSQNPRHKITKRGQNVTFRCDPISEHNRLYWYRQTLGQGPEFLTYFQNEAQLEKSRLLSDRFSAERPKGSFSTLEIQRTEQGDSAMYLCASSLAGGGNNEQFFGPGTRLTVL.

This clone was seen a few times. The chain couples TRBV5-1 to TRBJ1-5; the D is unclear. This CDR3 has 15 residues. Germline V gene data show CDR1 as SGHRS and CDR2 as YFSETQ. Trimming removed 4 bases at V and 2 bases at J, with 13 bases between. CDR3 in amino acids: CASSPKSGGNQPQHF. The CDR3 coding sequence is TGCGCCAGCAGCCCGAAGTCAGGTGGCAATCAGCCCCAGCATTTT.

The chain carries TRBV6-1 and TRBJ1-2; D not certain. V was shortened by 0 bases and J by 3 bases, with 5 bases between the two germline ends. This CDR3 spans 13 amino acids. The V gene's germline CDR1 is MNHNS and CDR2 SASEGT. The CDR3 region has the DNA TGTGCCAGCAGTGAAGCATCTCACTATGGCTACACCTTC. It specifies CASSEASHYGYTF.

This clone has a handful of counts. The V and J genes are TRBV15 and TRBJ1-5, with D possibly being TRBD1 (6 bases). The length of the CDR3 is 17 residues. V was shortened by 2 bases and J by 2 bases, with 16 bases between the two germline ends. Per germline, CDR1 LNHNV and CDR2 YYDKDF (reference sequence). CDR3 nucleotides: TGTGCCACCAGCAGAATACCTGGGGGCGCCGGCAATCAGCCCCAGCATTTT. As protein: CATSRIPGGAGNQPQHF.

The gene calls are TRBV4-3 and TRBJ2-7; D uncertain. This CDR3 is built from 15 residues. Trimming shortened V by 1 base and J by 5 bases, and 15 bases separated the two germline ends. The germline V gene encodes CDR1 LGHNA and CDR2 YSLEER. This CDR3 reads CASSQVGSPIDEQYF. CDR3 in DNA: TGCGCCAGCAGCCAAGTTGGCAGCCCCATCGACGAGCAGTACTTC.

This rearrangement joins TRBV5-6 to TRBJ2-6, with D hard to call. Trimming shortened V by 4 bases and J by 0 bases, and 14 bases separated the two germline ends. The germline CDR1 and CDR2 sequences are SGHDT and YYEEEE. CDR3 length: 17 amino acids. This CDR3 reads CASSKNVRVSGANVLTF. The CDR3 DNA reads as TGTGCCAGCAGCAAGAATGTACGGGTCTCTGGGGCCAACGTCCTGACTTTC. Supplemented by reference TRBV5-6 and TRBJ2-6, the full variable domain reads DAGVTQSPTHLIKTRGQQVTLRCSPKSGHDTVSWYQQALGQGPQFIFQYYEEEERQRGNFPDRFSGHQFPNYSSELNVNALLLGDSALYLCASSKNVRVSGANVLTFGAGSRLTVL.

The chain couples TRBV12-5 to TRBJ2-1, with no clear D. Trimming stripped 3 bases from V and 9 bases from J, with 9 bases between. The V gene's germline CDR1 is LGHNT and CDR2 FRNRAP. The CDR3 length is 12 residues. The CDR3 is CASGFNGAEQFF. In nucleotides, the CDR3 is TGTGCTAGTGGTTTCAATGGAGCTGAGCAGTTCTTC.

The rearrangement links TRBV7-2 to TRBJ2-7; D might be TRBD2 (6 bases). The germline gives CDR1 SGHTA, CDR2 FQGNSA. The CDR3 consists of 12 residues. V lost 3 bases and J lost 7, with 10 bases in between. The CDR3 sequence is CASSFVGLEQYF. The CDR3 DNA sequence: TGTGCCAGCAGCTTTGTGGGACTGGAGCAGTACTTC.

The CDR3 region has the DNA TGTGCCAGCAGCTTATCCGGACGGGGGGGTAGGCAGTACTTC. It yields the protein CASSLSGRGGRQYF. The chain carries TRBV5-5 and TRBJ2-7; 8 bases agree with TRBD2. The J segment lost 9 bases and the V segment lost 2 bases, leaving 10 bases of the junction unmatched. This CDR3 has 14 residues. Germline-derived CDR1 and CDR2 are SGHKS and YYEKEE (reference sequence).

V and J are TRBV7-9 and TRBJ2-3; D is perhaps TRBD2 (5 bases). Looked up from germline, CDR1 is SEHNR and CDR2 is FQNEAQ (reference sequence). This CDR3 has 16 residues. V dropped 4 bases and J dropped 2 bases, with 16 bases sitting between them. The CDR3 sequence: CASSYYFSGNTDTQYF. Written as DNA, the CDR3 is TGTGCCAGCAGCTACTATTTTTCGGGGAACACAGATACGCAGTATTTT.

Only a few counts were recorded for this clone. The CDR3 spells CASSPTSGGTYEQYF. The CDR3 coding sequence is TGTGCCAGCAGCCCAACTAGCGGGGGGACCTACGAGCAGTACTTC. The gene calls are TRBV4-2 and TRBJ2-7, with 12 positions matching TRBD2. The CDR3 extends over 15 amino acids. After removal of 4 bases from V and 2 bases from J, the junction contained 3 bases not matched to a gene. Germline CDR1 LGHNA, CDR2 YNFKEQ.

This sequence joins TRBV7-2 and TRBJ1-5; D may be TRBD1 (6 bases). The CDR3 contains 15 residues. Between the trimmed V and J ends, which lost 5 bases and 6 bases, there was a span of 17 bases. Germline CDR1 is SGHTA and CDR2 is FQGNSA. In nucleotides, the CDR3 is TGTGCCAGCAGCAGAGAGGGGGGAGTGGTTCAGCCCCAGCATTTT. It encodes CASSREGGVVQPQHF.

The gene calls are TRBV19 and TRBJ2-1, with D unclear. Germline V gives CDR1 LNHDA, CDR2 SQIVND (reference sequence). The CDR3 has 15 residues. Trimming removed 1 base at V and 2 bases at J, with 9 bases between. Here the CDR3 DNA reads TGTGCCAGTAGTATAGTCCCGACTCCCTACAATGAGCAGTTCTTC. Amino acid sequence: CASSIVPTPYNEQFF.

The CDR3 region is CASSLGFTPSYEQYF. DNA for the CDR3: TGTGCCAGCAGCTTAGGTTTCACCCCCTCCTACGAGCAGTACTTC. This sequence joins TRBV11-2 and TRBJ2-7; unclear D gene. The CDR3 totals 15 residues. The germline V gene has CDR1 SGHAT and CDR2 FQNNGV. V lost 1 base to trimming and J lost 0 bases, with 10 bases between them.

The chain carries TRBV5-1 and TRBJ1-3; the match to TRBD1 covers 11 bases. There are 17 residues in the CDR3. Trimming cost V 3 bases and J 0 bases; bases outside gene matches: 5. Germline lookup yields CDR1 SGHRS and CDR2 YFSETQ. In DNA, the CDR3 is TGCGCCAGCAGCTATACCGGGACAGGGGGCTCTGGAAACACCATATATTTT. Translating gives CASSYTGTGGSGNTIYF.

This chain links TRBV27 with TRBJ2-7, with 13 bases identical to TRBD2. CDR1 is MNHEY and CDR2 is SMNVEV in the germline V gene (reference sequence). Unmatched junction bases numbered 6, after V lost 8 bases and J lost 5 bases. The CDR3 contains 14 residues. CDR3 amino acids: CASWGTSGIHEQYF. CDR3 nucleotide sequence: TGTGCCAGCTGGGGGACTAGCGGGATCCACGAGCAGTACTTC.

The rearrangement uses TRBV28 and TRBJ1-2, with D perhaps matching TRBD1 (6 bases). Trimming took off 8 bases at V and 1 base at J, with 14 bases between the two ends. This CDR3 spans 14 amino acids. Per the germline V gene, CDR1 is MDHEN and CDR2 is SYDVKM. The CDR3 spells CASGLQGFNYGYTF. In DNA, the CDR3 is TGTGCCAGCGGCTTACAGGGTTTTAACTATGGCTACACCTTC.

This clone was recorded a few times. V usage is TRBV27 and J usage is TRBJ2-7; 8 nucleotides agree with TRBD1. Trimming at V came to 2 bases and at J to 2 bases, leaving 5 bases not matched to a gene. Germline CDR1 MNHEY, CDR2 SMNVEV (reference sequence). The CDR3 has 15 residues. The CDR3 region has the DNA TGTGCCAGCAGTTTAGCGGGGACAGGCACCTACGAGCAGTACTTC. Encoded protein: CASSLAGTGTYEQYF.

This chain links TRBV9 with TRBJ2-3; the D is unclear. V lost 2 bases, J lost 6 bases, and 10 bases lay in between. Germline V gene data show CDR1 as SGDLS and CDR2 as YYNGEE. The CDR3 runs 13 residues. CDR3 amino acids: CASSVSTRDTQYF. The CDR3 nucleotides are TGTGCCAGCAGCGTCTCGACCCGGGATACGCAGTATTTT.

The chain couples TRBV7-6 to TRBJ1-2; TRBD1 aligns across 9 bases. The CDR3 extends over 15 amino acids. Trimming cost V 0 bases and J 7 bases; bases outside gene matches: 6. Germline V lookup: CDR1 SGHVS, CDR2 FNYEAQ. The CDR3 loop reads CASSLAEDRGSGYTF. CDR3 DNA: TGTGCCAGCAGCTTAGCGGAGGACAGGGGAAGTGGCTACACCTTC.

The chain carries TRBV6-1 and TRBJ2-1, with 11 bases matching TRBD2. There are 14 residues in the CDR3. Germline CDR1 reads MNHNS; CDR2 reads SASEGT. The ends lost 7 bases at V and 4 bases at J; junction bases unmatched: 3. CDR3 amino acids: CASKLAGGYNEQFF. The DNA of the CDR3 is TGTGCCAGCAAGTTAGCGGGGGGGTACAATGAGCAGTTCTTC.

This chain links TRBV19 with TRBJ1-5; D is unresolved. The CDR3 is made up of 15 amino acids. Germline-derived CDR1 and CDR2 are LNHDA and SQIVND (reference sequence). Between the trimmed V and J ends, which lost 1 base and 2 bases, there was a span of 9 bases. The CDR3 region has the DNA TGTGCCAGTAGTATAGGGGGTATCGGCAATCAGCCCCAGCATTTT. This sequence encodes CASSIGGIGNQPQHF.

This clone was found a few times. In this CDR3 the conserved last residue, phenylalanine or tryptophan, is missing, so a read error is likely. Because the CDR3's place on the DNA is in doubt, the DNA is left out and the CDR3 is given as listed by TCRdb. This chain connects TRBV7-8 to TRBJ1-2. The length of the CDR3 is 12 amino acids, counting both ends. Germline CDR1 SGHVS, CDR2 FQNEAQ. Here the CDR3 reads CASSSRNGLLKA.